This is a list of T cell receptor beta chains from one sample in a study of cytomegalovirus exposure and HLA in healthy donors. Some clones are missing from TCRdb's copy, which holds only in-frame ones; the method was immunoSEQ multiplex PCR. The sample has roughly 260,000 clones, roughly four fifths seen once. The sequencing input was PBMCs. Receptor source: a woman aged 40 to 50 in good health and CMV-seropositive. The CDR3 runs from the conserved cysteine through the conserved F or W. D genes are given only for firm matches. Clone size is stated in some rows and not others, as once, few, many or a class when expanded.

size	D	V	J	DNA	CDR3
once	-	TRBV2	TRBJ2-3	TGTGCCAGCAGTAAGACCGGGTGGAGCACAGATACGCAGTATTTT	CASSKTGWSTDTQYF
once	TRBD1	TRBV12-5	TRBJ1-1	TGTGCTAGTGGTTCGGGGACAGGGGTCATGAACACTGAAGCTTTCTTT	CASGSGTGVMNTEAFF
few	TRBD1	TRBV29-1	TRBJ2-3	TGCAGCGTTCGGGACAGGGGCACAGATACGCAGTATTTT	CSVRDRGTDTQYF
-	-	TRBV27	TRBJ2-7	TGTGCCAGCAGTCCTCACAGCCCTCCCTACGAGCAGTACTTC	CASSPHSPPYEQYF
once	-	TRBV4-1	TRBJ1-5	TGCGCCAGCAGCCAAGAAGGACAGAGAAATCAGCCCCAGCATTTT	CASSQEGQRNQPQHF
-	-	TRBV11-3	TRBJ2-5	TGTGCCAGCAGCTTGCCCAGGGAAGAGACCCAGTACTTC	CASSLPREETQYF
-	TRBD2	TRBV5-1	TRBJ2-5	TGCGCCAGCAGCCCCGGGGGACTAGCGGTAGAGACCCAGTACTTC	CASSPGGLAVETQYF
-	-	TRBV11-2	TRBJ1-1	TGTGCCAGCAGCTTAGGGGCCCTTACTGAAGCTTTCTTT	CASSLGALTEAFF
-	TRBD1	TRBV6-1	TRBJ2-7	TGTGCCAGCAGTGAAATGTGGACAGGCTACGAGCAGTACTTC	CASSEMWTGYEQYF
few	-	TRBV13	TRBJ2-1	TGTGCCAGCAGCTTGAGCAGGGGCTATGAGCAGTTCTTC	CASSLSRGYEQFF
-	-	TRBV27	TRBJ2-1	TGTGCCAGCAGCGCACCCAGGGGAATTGGCTACAATGAGCAGTTCTTC	CASSAPRGIGYNEQFF
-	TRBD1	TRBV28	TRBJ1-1	TGTGCCAGCAGGTCCAGGGGGCTGAACACTGAAGCTTTCTTT	CASRSRGLNTEAFF
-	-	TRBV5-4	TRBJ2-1	TGTGCCAGCAGCGTTAGCTCAACCTCCTACAATGAGCAGTTCTTC	CASSVSSTSYNEQFF
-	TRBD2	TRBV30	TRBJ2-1	TGTGCCTGGACCGTCGGGGGGGTCAATGAGCAGTTCTTC	CAWTVGGVNEQFF
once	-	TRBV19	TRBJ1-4	TGTGCCAGTTCTCTGTCCCCGGGGTCAAATAATGAAAAACTGTTTTTT	CASSLSPGSNNEKLFF
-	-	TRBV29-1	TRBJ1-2	TGCAGCGTTGAAGGGCAGGGAGGCTATGGCTACACCTTC	CSVEGQGGYGYTF
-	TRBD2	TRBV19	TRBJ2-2	TGTGCCAGTAGTCCCCGGTCTAGCGGAACGAACACCGGGGAGCTGTTTTTT	CASSPRSSGTNTGELFF
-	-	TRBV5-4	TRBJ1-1	TGTGCCAGCAGCCCGGACGTGGGGAGCACTGAAGCTTTCTTT	CASSPDVGSTEAFF
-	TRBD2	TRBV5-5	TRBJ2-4	TGTGCCAGCAGCTTTGAGACTAGCGGGATGGGAAACATTCAGTACTTC	CASSFETSGMGNIQYF
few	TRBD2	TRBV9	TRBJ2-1	TGTGCCAGCAGCGTCTCTGGGACTAGCGGGACCTATGAGCAGTTCTTC	CASSVSGTSGTYEQFF
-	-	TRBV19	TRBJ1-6	TGTGCCAGCTCGATAGGAGACTTCTCACCCCTCCACTTT	CASSIGDFSPLHF
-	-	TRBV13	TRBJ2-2	TGTGCCAGCAGCCCCCCGGGACTTAACACCGGGGAGCTGTTTTTT	CASSPPGLNTGELFF
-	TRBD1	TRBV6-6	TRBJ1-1	TGTGCCAGCAGAGCGACAGGGGGCTTCAACACTGAAGCTTTCTTT	CASRATGGFNTEAFF
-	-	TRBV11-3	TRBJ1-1	TGTGCCAGCAGCTCCCAGGTTCCGAGTGAAGCTTTCTTT	CASSSQVPSEAFF
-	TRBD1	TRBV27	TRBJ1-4	TGTGCCAGCAGTTTATCTGGGACAGGGGTTCGGAAACTGTTTTTT	CASSLSGTGVRKLFF
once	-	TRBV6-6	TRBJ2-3	TGTGCCAGCAGTTCCCAGGGGTTAGCGAGCACAGATACGCAGTATTTT	CASSSQGLASTDTQYF
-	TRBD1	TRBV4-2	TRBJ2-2	TGTGCCAGCAGCCACGGCCGGGACAGAGGCGGGGAGCTGTTTTTT	CASSHGRDRGGELFF
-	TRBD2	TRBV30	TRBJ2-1	TGTGCCTGGAGCGGTTTACTAGCGGGGAGCTCCTACAATGAGCAGTTCTTC	CAWSGLLAGSSYNEQFF
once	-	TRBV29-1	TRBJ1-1	TGCAGCGTTGAAGGTTTCTTCAGGAAGAACACTGAAGCTTTCTTT	CSVEGFFRKNTEAFF
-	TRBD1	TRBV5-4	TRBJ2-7	TGTGCCAGCAGTCCTGGGACAGGGGGTCCCTACGAGCAGTACTTC	CASSPGTGGPYEQYF
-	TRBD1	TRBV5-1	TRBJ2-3	TGCGCCAGCAGCTCAGGGGGTGACAGGGGATGGGATACGCAGTATTTT	CASSSGGDRGWDTQYF
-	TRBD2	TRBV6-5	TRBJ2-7	TGTGCCAGCAGTTACGGAGAAAGCGGGAGGGGATACGAGCAGTACTTC	CASSYGESGRGYEQYF
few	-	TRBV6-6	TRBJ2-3	TGTGCCAGCAGTTTCCAGGGGTCCACAGATACGCAGTATTTT	CASSFQGSTDTQYF
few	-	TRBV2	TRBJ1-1	TGTGCCAGCAGTGATGCGGGAGGGGCTAGTGCTTTCTTT	CASSDAGGASAFF
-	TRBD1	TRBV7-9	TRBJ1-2	TGTTCCAGCAGCTTCCGATCCGGGACAGGAGACTATGGCTACACCTTC	CSSSFRSGTGDYGYTF
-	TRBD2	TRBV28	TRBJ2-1	TGTGCCAGCAGTTTATGGGGGAGTGCGGGAGGGATCAATGAGCAGTTCTTC	CASSLWGSAGGINEQFF
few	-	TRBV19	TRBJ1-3	TGTGCCAGTATCTCAGGGGACAAGGGAGGAAACACCATATATTTT	CASISGDKGGNTIYF
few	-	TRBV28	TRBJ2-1	TGTGCCAGCAGTAGACTTCTTAATGAGCAGTTCTTC	CASSRLLNEQFF
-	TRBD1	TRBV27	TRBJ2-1	TGTGCCAGCAGTTTGACCCCGGGACAGCTTGATAATGAGCAGTTCTTC	CASSLTPGQLDNEQFF
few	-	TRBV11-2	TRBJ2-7	TGTGCCAGCAGCTACTCTAGAGGGTTCTCCTACGAGCAGTACTTC	CASSYSRGFSYEQYF
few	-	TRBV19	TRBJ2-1	TGTGCCAGTAGTAGCGGGGGCTTAGGGAATGAGCAGTTCTTC	CASSSGGLGNEQFF
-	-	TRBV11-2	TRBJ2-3	TGTGCCAGCAGCTTCGGAGCGGATCCTAGCACAGATACGCAGTATTTT	CASSFGADPSTDTQYF
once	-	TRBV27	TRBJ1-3	TGTGCCAGCAGACAGACCGATTTATCAAACACCATATATTTT	CASRQTDLSNTIYF
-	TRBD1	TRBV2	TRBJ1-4	TGTGCCAGCAGAAAGGATACCGGGACAGGAAAGGAAAAACTGTTTTTT	CASRKDTGTGKEKLFF
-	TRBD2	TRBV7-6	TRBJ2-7	TGTGCCAGCAGCTTAAAATCTGCAGCGGGAGGAACCTACGAGCAGTACTTC	CASSLKSAAGGTYEQYF
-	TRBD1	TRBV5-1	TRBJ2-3	TGCGCCAGCAGCTTGGTTTCTACAGGGGGTTATAACACAGATACGCAGTATTTT	CASSLVSTGGYNTDTQYF
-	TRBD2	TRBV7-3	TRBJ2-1	TGTGCCAGCAGCTTAACGGGGGGACTAGCGGGAGGAAATGAGCAGTTCTTC	CASSLTGGLAGGNEQFF
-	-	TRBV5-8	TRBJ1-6	TGTGCCAGCAGCCGGGGGTACTATAATTCACCCCTCCACTTT	CASSRGYYNSPLHF
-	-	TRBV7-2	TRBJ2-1	TGTGCCAGCAGCTTAGCATCTAGGGAGTACAATGAGCAGTTCTTC	CASSLASREYNEQFF
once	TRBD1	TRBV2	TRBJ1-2	TGTGCCAGCGCGGACAGGGTTCTCTACCCGACAACTCCTAACTATGGCTACACCTTC	CASADRVLYPTTPNYGYTF
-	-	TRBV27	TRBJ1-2	TGTGCCAGCTCCCCTGGGGGGTCCTATGGCTACACCTTC	CASSPGGSYGYTF